These 6 T cell receptor beta chains were all obtained from the same sample, sequenced in a study of T-cell memory formation after mild COVID-19. One entry per CDR3 protein results from TCRdb running MiXCR on the 5' RACE reads. This sample has approximately 250,000 distinct CDR3 sequences, with roughly 17% found just once. Material for sequencing was PBMCs or a T cell subset sorted from them (not recorded which). The receptors stem from a man between 18 and 35 years old who had mild COVID-19 (a few samples of this study predate the infection). Cell type and time point are not known.

The CDR3 protein is CATNKIQNTGELFF. CDR3 nucleotides: TGTGCCACCAACAAGATACAAAACACCGGGGAGCTGTTTTTT. This chain connects TRBV24-1 to TRBJ2-2; D gene uncertain. Germline V CDR1 and CDR2: KGHDR, SFDVKD. V lost 8 bases and J 2 bases, leaving 11 bases between the germline ends. The CDR3 has 14 amino acids.

This clonotype has only a few counts. This rearrangement joins TRBV6-2 or TRBV6-3 to TRBJ2-7; D may be TRBD1 (5 bases). The ends were cut back, 5 bases at V and 6 bases at J, with 8 bases in the middle. The CDR3 sequence is 11 residues long. From germline, CDR1 is MNHEY and CDR2 SVGEGT. CDR3 sequence (DNA): TGTGCCAGCAGTGGGGCCACCGAGCAGTACTTC. This gives the protein CASSGATEQYF.

This clonotype has more than one count but fewer than ten. This chain connects TRBV4-3 to TRBJ2-7; no firm D call. The CDR3 is 14 residues long. V dropped 1 base and J dropped 1 base, with 8 bases sitting between them. Germline values: CDR1 LGHNA, CDR2 YSLEER. DNA of the CDR3: TGCGCCAGCAGCCAAGGCATTGATTCCTACGAGCAGTACTTC. It yields the protein CASSQGIDSYEQYF.

A few counts support this clonotype. The genes are TRBV7-9 and TRBJ1-2; D gene unclear. The CDR3 runs 15 residues. The germline V and J ends were trimmed by 0 bases and 4 bases, with 12 bases remaining between them. CDR1 is SEHNR, CDR2 FQNEAQ, per germline (reference sequence). The CDR3, as DNA: TGTGCCAGCAGCTTAGCGAGTTCATTGGGCTATGGCTACACCTTC. Translating gives CASSLASSLGYGYTF.

This clonotype has just a few counts. The J gene is TRBJ2-5, the V gene TRBV5-1; 11 bases agree with TRBD2. The CDR3 is 18 residues long. Trimming removed 2 bases from V and 4 bases from J; junction bases left unmatched: 13. Per the germline V gene, CDR1 is SGHRS and CDR2 is YFSETQ. DNA for the CDR3: TGCGCCAGCAGCTTCGGCCCCCTAGCGGGGGGACCTGGAGAGACCCAGTACTTC. Its protein is CASSFGPLAGGPGETQYF. Together with reference TRBV5-1 and TRBJ2-5, the CDR3 gives the full variable domain: KAGVTQTPRYLIKTRGQQVTLSCSPISGHRSVSWYQQTPGQGLQFLFEYFSETQRNKGNFPGRFSGRQFSNSRSEMNVSTLELGDSALYLCASSFGPLAGGPGETQYFGPGTRLLVL.

This clonotype was detected ten times or more. CDR3 sequence (DNA): TGTGCCAGCAGTTTAGTAGGGCGCAGCTCTGGAAACACCATATATTTT. It yields the protein CASSLVGRSSGNTIYF. The J gene is TRBJ1-3, the V gene TRBV12-3 or TRBV12-4; no clear D. This CDR3 has 16 amino acids. Trimming stripped 1 base from V and 0 bases from J, with 10 bases between.